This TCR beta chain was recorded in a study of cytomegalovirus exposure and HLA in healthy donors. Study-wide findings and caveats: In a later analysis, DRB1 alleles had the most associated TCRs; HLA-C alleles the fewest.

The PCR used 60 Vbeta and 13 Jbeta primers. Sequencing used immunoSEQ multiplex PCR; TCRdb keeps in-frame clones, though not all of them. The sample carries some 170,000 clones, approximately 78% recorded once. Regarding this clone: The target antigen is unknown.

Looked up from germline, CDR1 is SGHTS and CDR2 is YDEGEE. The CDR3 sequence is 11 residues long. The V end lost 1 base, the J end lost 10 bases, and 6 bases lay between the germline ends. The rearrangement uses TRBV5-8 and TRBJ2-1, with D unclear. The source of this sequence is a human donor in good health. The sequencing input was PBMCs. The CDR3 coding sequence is TGTGCCAGCAGCTTGCTGAGGGAGCAGTTCTTC. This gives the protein CASSLLREQFF.